The present T cell receptor (beta chain) was sequenced within a study of shared clonotypes between healthy human individuals. Findings of the study overall: Large depth notwithstanding, sorted-subset sequencing proved incomplete by rarefaction.

V was clipped by 8 bases and J by 6 bases, with 7 bases between them. CDR3 size: 11 residues. CDR1 is SNHLY and CDR2 is FYNNEI in the germline V gene. TCRdb's table, derived via immunoSEQ multiplex PCR, lists solely in-frame clones and lacks some. Of 2 million to 3 million clones listed, around nine tenths are singletons. For this clone: What it recognizes is unknown.

The material sequenced was naive CD4+ T cells sorted from blood. The sample's subset: CD45RA+ positively selected. The TCR originated in a man between 18 and 35 years old in good health. The J gene is TRBJ2-2, the V gene TRBV2, with D unclear. CDR3 protein: CASSPAGELFF. CDR3 bases: TGTGCCAGCTCCCCGGCCGGGGAGCTGTTTTTT. Supplemented by reference TRBV2 and TRBJ2-2, the full variable domain reads EPEVTQTPSHQVTQMGQEVILRCVPISNHLYFYWYRQILGQKVEFLVSFYNNEISEKSEIFDDQFSVERPDGSNFTLKIRSTKLEDSAMYFCASSPAGELFFGEGSRLTVL.